This T cell receptor (beta chain) was observed in a study of technical replicates of blood from a few donors. V trimming: 1 base; J trimming: 1 base; junction bases outside the gene matches: 2. Germline values: CDR1 GTSNPN, CDR2 SVGIG (reference sequence). CDR3 length: 15 residues. Produced via immunoSEQ multiplex PCR; TCRdb's table is partial and in-frame only. The sample carries around 76,000 clones, under 95% recorded once. V usage is TRBV30 and J usage is TRBJ2-3, with 10 positions matching TRBD1. The clonotype was recovered from a human donor in good health. Sequencing input: T cells isolated from PBMCs. CDR3: CAWSGTGGRTDTQYF. In DNA, the CDR3 is TGTGCCTGGAGTGGGACAGGGGGACGCACAGATACGCAGTATTTT.